This record concerns one TCR beta chain sequence. It lacks a known antigen. Base quality data are lacking; no much larger clone is found one base away. Total RNA and DNA were co-extracted without cell sorting from approximately 20-30 mg of bulk tissue using the AllPrep DNA/RNA mini kit. Between November 2015 and early 2016, a few patients in China with histopathologically diagnosed primary liver carcinoma had their tumors surgically resected. Chronic HBV infection was present in the patients, and the patients were treatment-naive at sampling. Each tumor was sampled at five spatially separated regions: the superior, inferior, left-lateral and right-lateral poles and the tumor centre. Histology showed that every tumor sample contained more than 85% viable tumor cells. Each fresh piece of tumor and adjacent tissue was cut in two, with one half stored in RNAlater at -80 degrees C and the other half sent for histology.

The data belong to a study of tumor-infiltrating lymphocytes in primary liver carcinoma (dated by TCRdb to 2017 to 2019). Looking at the study overall: The five patients, three men and two women aged 30 to 69 years, had hepatocellular carcinoma (four) or combined HCC and intrahepatic cholangiocarcinoma (one). TCRbeta repertoire sequencing, expression microarrays and whole-exome sequencing were combined in the study across five regions of each liver tumor, with adjacent normal tissue and blood also included. To link TCRbeta repertoire diversity with the local molecular phenotype, the approximately 27 tumor region samples were profiled using Agilent mRNA microarrays. Repertoires from technical replicates were highly reproducible, with mean shared-clone rates about 0.88 and correlation coefficients above 0.95. The five patients had tumors staged T1-T3 N0M0, with maximum diameters ranging from about 4.2 to 11 cm. A total of 35 specimens from 5 patients went through TCRbeta repertoire sequencing, namely 25 tumor regions, 5 adjacent noncancerous liver tissues and 5 peripheral blood samples. Samples yielded roughly 3.5 to 8 million productive TCRbeta reads; read depth did not differ significantly between tissue types.

Using a constant-region primer and ProtoScript II reverse transcriptase, TCRbeta-specific cDNA was reverse-transcribed from about 460 ng total RNA. TCRbeta libraries were built with three nested multiplex PCR rounds, a slightly modified ARM-PCR procedure. Each of the first two PCR rounds ran for about 10 cycles using multiplex TRBV1-TRBV30 forward primers together with a Cbeta reverse primer. Sample barcodes and Illumina adapters were added in a final 25-cycle PCR using Deep VentR polymerase. Before sequencing, amplicons of 200-500 bp were gel-purified using a QIAquick gel extraction kit. An Illumina HiSeq 2500 was used to sequence the TCRbeta amplicons, generating 250-bp paired-end reads. In the source study's methods: Trimmomatic v0.33 was used to quality-trim the reads, and FLASH v1.2.11 was used to merge paired reads so that full CDR3 sequences could be recovered. V, D and J germline segments were assigned to the rearranged TCRbeta sequences by MiGEC v1.2.1b. Clonotype statistics and Shannon-Wiener diversity indices were computed with VDJtools v1.0.0. To reduce sampling bias, subsequent analyses other than the diversity analysis used only the 250 most abundant clonotypes in each sample. The raw public data were reprocessed by TCRdb itself: fastp quality trimming at Q25, MiXCR clonotype calling, in-frame beta chains only. Each record represents a unique CDR3 protein, reported with the most common genes and DNA among its rows. These V and J calls derive from TCRdb rather than the authors' analysis. Counted in this sample were 55,000 to 65,000 distinct CDR3 sequences; approximately 70% of them appeared once. Around 50% of the sample goes to the ten largest clones.

Including the terminal cysteine and phenylalanine, the CDR3 comprises 14 residues. Only CDR3 DNA remains: 42 bases, in frame from the first base. Germline trimming: 9 bases from V, 1 base from J; junction bases outside gene matches: 8. Sequences MNHNS (CDR1) and SASEGT (CDR2) are obtained from the germline V gene. General findings and caveats noted by the study authors: Only about 7-24% of top clones were present in all five regions of a tumor, suggesting spatial heterogeneity of tumor-infiltrating T cells. Because sequencing covered only the TCR beta chain and unpaired alpha chains were not captured, true repertoire diversity is likely underestimated. Bulk unsorted samples precluded comparing CD4+ and CD8+ T cell repertoires. Only 4 or 5 patients were included in the study, and the authors note that the findings should be validated in a larger study. Compared with blood, tumors had a significantly larger share of the repertoire taken up by the top 250 clones (p = 0.039). Consistent with antigen-driven expansion, pairs of tumor regions showed higher repertoire overlap (mean roughly 35%) than either tumor-adjacent pairs (around 17%) or tumor-blood pairs (roughly 14%).

This sequence originates from a man in his forties or fifties with primary liver carcinoma and hepatitis B virus infection. The V gene is TRBV6-1 and the J gene is TRBJ2-7; 8 middle bases align to TRBD2. Sequenced material: liver tumor tissue from sampling region 2. In the paper's terms, the cell subset or site label means: tumor region T2, inferior pole. CDR3 loop: CASTSGSLSYEQYF. The DNA reads as follows: TGTGCCAGTACAAGCGGGAGCTTGTCCTACGAGCAGTACTTC.